The 6 T cell receptor beta chains given below trace back to one sample, sequenced in a study of glioma-infiltrating T cells. Amplification of TCR alpha and beta CDR3 regions from RNA used iRepertoire nested multiplex PCR. TCRdb called the multiplex PCR reads again in MiXCR, with one record for every CDR3 protein. The table shows approximately 120,000 distinct CDR3 sequences, with 20% to 25% occurring only once. Sequenced sample: glioma tissue, nonneoplastic brain tissue, or PBMCs (not recorded which). The receptors were gathered from a human donor with low-grade glioma or glioblastoma, undergoing nonglioma brain surgery, or in good health (not recorded which).

This clonotype was counted at least ten times. The gene calls are TRBV28 and TRBJ1-1; a possible D gene is TRBD1 (5 bases). V was clipped by 4 bases and J by 3 bases, with 12 bases between them. The CDR3 has 14 residues. Per the germline V gene, CDR1 is MDHEN and CDR2 is SYDVKM. For the CDR3, the DNA is TGTGCCAGCAGTTGGGGCTTGAGAGACACTGAAGCTTTCTTT. Residues: CASSWGLRDTEAFF. Drawing the rest from reference TRBV28 and TRBJ1-1, the complete variable domain is DVKVTQSSRYLVKRTGEKVFLECVQDMDHENMFWYRQDPGLGLRLIYFSYDVKMKEKGDIPEGYSVSREKKERFSLILESASTNQTSMYLCASSWGLRDTEAFFGQGTRLTVV.

This clonotype has at least ten counts. The chain joins TRBV12-3 or TRBV12-4 to TRBJ2-5; unclear D gene. The CDR3 is 13 residues long. V shed 8 bases and J shed 5 bases, with 15 bases lying between them. The CDR3 DNA reads TGTGCCAGCCGATTCGAACCAACCGAGACCCAGTACTTC. As protein: CASRFEPTETQYF.

The V and J genes are TRBV12-3 or TRBV12-4 and TRBJ1-5; the D is unclear. This CDR3 comprises 15 residues. V was pared by 5 bases and J by 2 bases, with 13 bases between. CDR3 nucleotides: TGTGCCAGCAGTCCTTCTGGCTACGGCAATCAGCCCCAGCATTTT. This codes for CASSPSGYGNQPQHF.

The rearrangement joins TRBV2 to TRBJ1-6; D not resolved. There are 12 residues in the CDR3. V was shortened by 8 bases and J by 6 bases, with 8 bases between the two germline ends. CDR1 and CDR2 from the germline V gene are SNHLY and FYNNEI. CDR3 nucleotide sequence: TGTGCCAGCGTGGCGACTAATTCACCCCTCCACTTT. It translates to CASVATNSPLHF.

About this clonotype itself: A read error is possible here, since a much larger clone lies one base away. The gene calls are TRBV5-1 and TRBJ1-1, with 8 bases lining up with TRBD1. Germline trimming cut 7 bases from V and 1 base from J; bases unmatched to any gene: 6. The CDR3 is 14 residues long. Germline-derived CDR1 and CDR2 are SGHRS and YFSETQ. The CDR3 loop is CASRTQGGNTEAFF. DNA for the CDR3: TGCGCCAGCCGCACACAGGGGGGGAACACTGAAGCTTTCTTT.

This clonotype was seen more than once but under ten times. The chain joins TRBV4-2 to TRBJ2-7; 13 bases are shared with TRBD2. Trimming cost V 0 bases and J 9 bases; bases outside gene matches: 2. Germline CDR1 reads LGHNA; CDR2 reads YNFKEQ. CDR3 length: 14 residues. The CDR3 DNA is TGTGCCAGCAGCCAAGATACTAGCGGGGGGGGGCAGTACTTC. Its protein is CASSQDTSGGGQYF.